These 3 T cell receptor beta chains were sequenced from one sample in a study of cytomegalovirus exposure and HLA in healthy donors. The PCR employed 60 Vbeta primers together with 13 Jbeta primers. TCRdb's copy holds only in-frame clones and misses some; the assay was immunoSEQ multiplex PCR. The data contain about 150,000 clones, 65% to 80% of them singletons. Sequencing was carried out using PBMCs. The receptors originated from a male donor in good health and CMV-seronegative.

This clone showed up just a few times. The chain recombines TRBV9 with TRBJ1-1, with D tentatively TRBD1 (6 bases). The CDR3 spans 12 residues. Per germline, CDR1 SGDLS and CDR2 YYNGEE. V was cut by 0 bases and J by 10 bases, with 10 bases left in between. The CDR3 reads CASSVVGGVAFF. CDR3 in DNA: TGTGCCAGCAGCGTAGTAGGGGGGGTAGCTTTCTTT.

CDR3 coding DNA: TGCGCCAGCCACGGGACAGGGGGAGAGGAGACCCAGTACTTC. Protein product: CASHGTGGEETQYF. The gene calls are TRBV5-1 and TRBJ2-5; TRBD1 agrees at 11 bases. This CDR3 region has 14 residues. After removal of 7 bases from V and 5 bases from J, the junction contained 7 bases not matched to a gene. CDR1 is SGHRS, CDR2 YFSETQ, per germline.

For the CDR3, the DNA is TGTGCCAGCACCACTGGACTAGGTACCTACAATGAGCAGTTCTTC. Protein product: CASTTGLGTYNEQFF. The chain combines TRBV6-4 with TRBJ2-1, with 7 bases fitting TRBD2. This CDR3 is built from 15 residues. Germline assignment: CDR1 MRHNA and CDR2 SNTAGT. V lost 7 bases, J lost 2 bases, and 8 bases stayed unmatched.